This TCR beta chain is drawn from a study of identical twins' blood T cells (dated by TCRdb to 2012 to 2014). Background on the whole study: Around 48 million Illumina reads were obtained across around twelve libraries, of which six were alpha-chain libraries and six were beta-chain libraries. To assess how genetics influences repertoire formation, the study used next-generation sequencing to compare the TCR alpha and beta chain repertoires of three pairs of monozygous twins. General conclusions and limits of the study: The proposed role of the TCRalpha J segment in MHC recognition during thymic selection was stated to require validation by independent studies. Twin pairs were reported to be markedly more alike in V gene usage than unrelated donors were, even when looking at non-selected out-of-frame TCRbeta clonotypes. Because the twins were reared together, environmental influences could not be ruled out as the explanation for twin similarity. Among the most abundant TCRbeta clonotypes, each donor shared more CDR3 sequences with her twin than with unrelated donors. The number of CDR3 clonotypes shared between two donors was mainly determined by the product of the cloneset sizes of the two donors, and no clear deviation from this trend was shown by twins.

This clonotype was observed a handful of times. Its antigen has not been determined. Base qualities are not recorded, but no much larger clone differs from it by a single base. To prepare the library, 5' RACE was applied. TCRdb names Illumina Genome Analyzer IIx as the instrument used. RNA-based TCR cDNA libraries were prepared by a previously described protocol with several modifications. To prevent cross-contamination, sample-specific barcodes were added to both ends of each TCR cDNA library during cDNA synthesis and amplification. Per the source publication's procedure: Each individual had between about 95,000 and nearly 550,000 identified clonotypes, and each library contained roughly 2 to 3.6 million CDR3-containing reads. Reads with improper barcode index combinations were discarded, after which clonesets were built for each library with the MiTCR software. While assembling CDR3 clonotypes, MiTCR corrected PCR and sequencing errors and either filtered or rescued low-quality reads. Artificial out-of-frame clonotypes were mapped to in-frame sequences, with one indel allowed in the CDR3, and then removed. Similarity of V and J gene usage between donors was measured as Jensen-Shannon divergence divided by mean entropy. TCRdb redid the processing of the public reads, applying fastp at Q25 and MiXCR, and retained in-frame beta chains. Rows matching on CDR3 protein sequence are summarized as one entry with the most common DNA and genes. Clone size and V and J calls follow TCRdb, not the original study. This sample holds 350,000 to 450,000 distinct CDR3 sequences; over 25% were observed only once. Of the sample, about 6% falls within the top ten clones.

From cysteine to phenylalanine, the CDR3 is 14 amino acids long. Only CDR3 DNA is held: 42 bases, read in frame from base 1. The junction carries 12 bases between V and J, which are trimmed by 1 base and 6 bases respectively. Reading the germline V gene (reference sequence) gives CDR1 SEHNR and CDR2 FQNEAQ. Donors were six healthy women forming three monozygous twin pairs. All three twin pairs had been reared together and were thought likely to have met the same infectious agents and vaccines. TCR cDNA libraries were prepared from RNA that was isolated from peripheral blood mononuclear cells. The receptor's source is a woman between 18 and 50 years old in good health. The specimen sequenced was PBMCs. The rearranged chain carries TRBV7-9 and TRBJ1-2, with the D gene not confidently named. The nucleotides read TGTGCCAGCAGCTTAGTGCGGTCAGAAAATGGCTACACCTTC. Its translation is CASSLVRSENGYTF.